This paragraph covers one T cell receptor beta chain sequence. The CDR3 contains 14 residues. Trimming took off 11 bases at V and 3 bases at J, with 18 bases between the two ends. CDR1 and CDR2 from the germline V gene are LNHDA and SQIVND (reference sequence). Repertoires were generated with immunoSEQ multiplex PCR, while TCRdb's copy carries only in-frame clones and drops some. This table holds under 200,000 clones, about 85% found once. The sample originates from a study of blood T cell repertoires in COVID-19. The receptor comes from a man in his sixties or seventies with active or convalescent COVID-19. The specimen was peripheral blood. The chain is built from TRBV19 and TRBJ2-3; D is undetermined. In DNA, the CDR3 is TGTGCCTCCAAGCAAGCCCACGGTACAGATACGCAGTATTTT. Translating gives CASKQAHGTDTQYF.